Listed below are T cell receptor beta chains from one sample, sequenced in a study of control samples from healthy donors and cancer patients. The data were produced by immunoSEQ multiplex PCR, yet TCRdb's version contains in-frame clones alone and is incomplete. There are 70,000 to 100,000 clones in the sample; roughly 89% occur only once, and less than 9% lies in the top ten. Source material: blood. These TCRs come from a woman aged 60-75 years in good health. CDR3s include the opening cysteine and the closing phenylalanine or tryptophan. Each record gives: CDR3 DNA, CDR3 protein, D gene, V gene, clone size, CDR3 length, J gene. The D gene is left open where the match is weak. Clone size is stated in some rows and not others, as once, few, many or a class when expanded.

cdr3_nt: TGTGCCAGTTCGCTTACGGCCGGGGCCAACGTCCTGACTTTC
cdr3_aa: CASSLTAGANVLTF
d_call: NA
v_call: TRBV28
clone_size: NA
cdr3_length: 14
j_call: TRBJ2-6

cdr3_nt: TGTGCCACCAGCAGAGATAAAGGGACCCCCCGGGATGGCTACACCTTC
cdr3_aa: CATSRDKGTPRDGYTF
d_call: NA
v_call: TRBV15
clone_size: NA
cdr3_length: 16
j_call: TRBJ1-2

cdr3_nt: TGCAGCGTCCTAAGTGACGGGACAGGGCGCGGCTACACCTTC
cdr3_aa: CSVLSDGTGRGYTF
d_call: TRBD1
v_call: TRBV29-1
clone_size: NA
cdr3_length: 14
j_call: TRBJ1-2

cdr3_nt: TGCAGTGCTATTGACAGGGGAAATGGCTACACCTTC
cdr3_aa: CSAIDRGNGYTF
d_call: TRBD1
v_call: TRBV20-1
clone_size: few
cdr3_length: 12
j_call: TRBJ1-2

cdr3_nt: TGCAGTGCTAGAGACTACCCCGAGCAGTACTTC
cdr3_aa: CSARDYPEQYF
d_call: NA
v_call: TRBV20-1
clone_size: few
cdr3_length: 11
j_call: TRBJ2-7

cdr3_nt: TGCGCCAGCAGCACCGGGACAGGGCGGGAGACCCAGTACTTC
cdr3_aa: CASSTGTGRETQYF
d_call: TRBD1
v_call: TRBV5-1
clone_size: NA
cdr3_length: 14
j_call: TRBJ2-5

cdr3_nt: TGTGCCAGCAGCCGACTAGCGGGGGCTGTAGATACGCAGTATTTT
cdr3_aa: CASSRLAGAVDTQYF
d_call: TRBD2
v_call: TRBV2
clone_size: NA
cdr3_length: 15
j_call: TRBJ2-3

cdr3_nt: TGTGCCAGCAGTTCGTTCTATGGCTACACCTTC
cdr3_aa: CASSSFYGYTF
d_call: NA
v_call: TRBV2
clone_size: once
cdr3_length: 11
j_call: TRBJ1-2

cdr3_nt: TGTGCCAGCCCCTCCACGGACTCGTCAGACGAGCAGTACTTC
cdr3_aa: CASPSTDSSDEQYF
d_call: NA
v_call: TRBV5-8
clone_size: NA
cdr3_length: 14
j_call: TRBJ2-7

cdr3_nt: TGTGCCAGCAGCTTTTACAGCGAGCCAGATACGCAGTATTTT
cdr3_aa: CASSFYSEPDTQYF
d_call: NA
v_call: TRBV11-3
clone_size: NA
cdr3_length: 14
j_call: TRBJ2-3

cdr3_nt: TGTGCCAGCTCACCAGGGGCTGAAGCTTTCTTT
cdr3_aa: CASSPGAEAFF
d_call: NA
v_call: TRBV18
clone_size: NA
cdr3_length: 11
j_call: TRBJ1-1

cdr3_nt: TGTGCCAGTAGTAAGGGGTCGGGGACAGGGGGTAGGTCGTACCAAGAGACCCAGTACTTC
cdr3_aa: CASSKGSGTGGRSYQETQYF
d_call: TRBD1
v_call: TRBV19
clone_size: NA
cdr3_length: 20
j_call: TRBJ2-5

cdr3_nt: TGTGCCAGCTCGGGACAGGGGAGAGTCACTAATGAAAAACTGTTTTTT
cdr3_aa: CASSGQGRVTNEKLFF
d_call: TRBD1
v_call: TRBV19
clone_size: NA
cdr3_length: 16
j_call: TRBJ1-4

cdr3_nt: TGTGCCAGCAGCTTCGGCCGGGGGAGGCGGGGGAGCTCCTACGAGCAGTACTTC
cdr3_aa: CASSFGRGRRGSSYEQYF
d_call: TRBD2
v_call: TRBV13
clone_size: NA
cdr3_length: 18
j_call: TRBJ2-7